This T cell receptor (beta chain) was sequenced in a study of T cell responses to AZD1222 COVID-19 vaccine. Study observations and caveats: The CD4 TCRs associated with vaccination extended across spike and predominated at 160-218 and 743-854.

As concerns this clone: Its specificity is not known.

This table comes from immunoSEQ multiplex PCR, and its TCRdb copy is limited to in-frame clones, with some not included. The sample gives 100,000 or so clones, roughly 84% of which show up once; about 1.4% is in the top ten. Germline assignment: CDR1 SGHTA and CDR2 FQGNSA. The V end was cut by 2 bases, the J end by 0 bases, with 14 bases between. The CDR3 has 17 residues. This chain links TRBV7-2 with TRBJ2-1; D gene uncertain. The sequencing used peripheral blood, collected on day 0 of AZD1222 vaccination. The clonotype originates from an adult in good health. CDR3 region: CASSLNPPLSSYNEQFF. The CDR3 nucleotides are TGTGCCAGCAGCTTAAACCCGCCCCTGAGCTCCTACAATGAGCAGTTCTTC.